These T cell receptor beta chains were read from a single sample in a study of cytomegalovirus exposure and HLA in healthy donors. Assay used: immunoSEQ multiplex PCR; TCRdb lists only in-frame clones, some missing. The data show around 110,000 clones, around 64% seen once. The sample comprised PBMCs. The receptors derive from a woman aged 30 to 39 in good health and CMV-seronegative. CDR3s include the opening cysteine and the closing phenylalanine or tryptophan. D genes are given only for firm matches. A clone size is listed for some rows: how often the clone was seen (once, few, many), or a class if it is expanded.

D	V	length	size	J	CDR3	DNA
.	TRBV14	17	.	TRBJ1-5	CASSQPTRTSTNQPQHF	TGTGCCAGCAGCCAACCAACCCGGACAAGTACTAATCAGCCCCAGCATTTT
.	TRBV30	12	few	TRBJ2-3	CAWSAQLVTQYF	TGTGCCTGGAGTGCCCAACTAGTTACGCAGTATTTT
TRBD1	TRBV2	13	.	TRBJ2-7	CASKSGQYVGQYF	TGTGCCAGCAAGTCGGGACAGTATGTCGGGCAGTACTTC
.	TRBV27	14	.	TRBJ2-5	CASSRFWGEETQYF	TGTGCCAGCAGTCGCTTTTGGGGAGAAGAGACCCAGTACTTC
TRBD2	TRBV10-1	16	.	TRBJ2-3	CASSDCRGRGTDTQYF	TGCGCCAGCAGTGATTGTCGCGGGAGGGGCACAGATACGCAGTATTTT
.	TRBV10-3	16	.	TRBJ1-3	CAISESVQGSGNTIYF	TGTGCCATCAGTGAGTCGGTCCAGGGGTCTGGAAACACCATATATTTT
.	TRBV2	14	.	TRBJ2-7	CASSEARGPYEQYF	TGTGCCAGCAGTGAAGCGCGGGGGCCCTACGAGCAGTACTTC
.	TRBV13	13	few	TRBJ1-4	CASAGAANEKLFF	TGTGCCAGCGCGGGGGCAGCTAATGAAAAACTGTTTTTT
TRBD1	TRBV6-5	14	.	TRBJ1-1	CASSFRDRETEAFF	TGTGCCAGCAGTTTCCGTGACAGGGAAACTGAAGCTTTCTTT
TRBD1	TRBV9	15	.	TRBJ2-1	CASSVYGTGGNEQFF	TGTGCCAGCAGCGTATACGGGACAGGGGGCAATGAGCAGTTCTTC
TRBD2	TRBV2	16	once	TRBJ2-4	CASNRLAGGTKNIQYF	TGTGCCAGCAACCGACTAGCGGGAGGGACCAAAAACATTCAGTACTTC
.	TRBV9	14	few	TRBJ2-7	CASSAVASSYEQYF	TGTGCCAGCAGCGCAGTAGCGAGTTCCTACGAGCAGTACTTC
.	TRBV5-6	14	.	TRBJ2-4	CASSRSSEENIQYF	TGTGCCAGCAGCCGTTCTAGCGAAGAAAACATTCAGTACTTC
.	TRBV19	13	once	TRBJ1-1	CASSPYEGAEAFF	TGTGCCAGTAGTCCCTACGAGGGAGCTGAAGCTTTCTTT